Below are 28 T cell receptor beta chains sequenced from a single sample in a study of glioma-infiltrating T cells after dendritic cell vaccination. Sequencing was performed with immunoSEQ multiplex PCR; in TCRdb, only in-frame clones are kept and a portion is missing. Counted here are about 95,000 clones, more than 75% occurring once; the ten biggest clones make up around 2.9%. Sequenced here: blood, sampled before dendritic cell vaccination. All receptors derive from a human donor with glioblastoma.

The V and J genes are TRBV6-5 and TRBJ2-1; 9 bases agree with TRBD1. Looked up from germline, CDR1 is MNHEY and CDR2 is SVGAGI. Trimming removed 6 bases from V and 4 bases from J; junction bases left unmatched: 7. This CDR3 has 15 residues. The CDR3 spells CASSRLQGAYNEQFF. DNA for the CDR3: TGTGCCAGCAGCCGCCTACAGGGGGCTTACAATGAGCAGTTCTTC.

This chain's CDR3 is CASRGYRGTTEAFF. CDR3 DNA: TGTGCCAGCAGGGGATACAGGGGGACCACTGAAGCTTTCTTT. The chain uses TRBV28 and TRBJ1-1, with 8 positions matching TRBD1. There are 14 residues in the CDR3. Trimming at V came to 6 bases and at J to 4 bases, leaving 7 bases not matched to a gene. Germline CDR1 reads MDHEN; CDR2 reads SYDVKM.

This clone was picked up one time. V and J are TRBV18 and TRBJ1-1; D perhaps matches TRBD1 (6 bases). V was shortened by 3 bases and J by 0 bases, with 11 bases between the two germline ends. CDR3 length: 15 residues. Germline lookup yields CDR1 KGHSH and CDR2 LQKENI. The CDR3 here is CASSPGGPVNTEAFF. CDR3 sequence (DNA): TGTGCCAGCTCACCCGGGGGGCCGGTGAACACTGAAGCTTTCTTT.

V and J are TRBV29-1 and TRBJ2-5; TRBD2 is a possible D gene (6 bases). The end of the DNA aligns better with TRBJ2-7, so the J call may be wrong. Germline V gene lookup returns CDR1 SQVTM and CDR2 ANQGSEA. The CDR3 is 11 amino acids. The CDR3 sequence: CSVDGGFEQYF. The CDR3 DNA follows: TGCAGCGTTGACGGGGGTTTCGAGCAGTACTTC.

This chain links TRBV5-1 with TRBJ2-7; TRBD1 matches 7 bases. Per germline, CDR1 SGHRS and CDR2 YFSETQ. CDR3 size: 16 residues. Trimming at V came to 1 base and at J to 0 bases, leaving 7 bases not matched to a gene. The CDR3 is CASSLLGQVTSYEQYF. Written as DNA, the CDR3 is TGCGCCAGCAGCTTGCTCGGACAGGTGACCTCCTACGAGCAGTACTTC.

The chain combines TRBV5-1 with TRBJ1-6; D is unresolved. Trimming left V 4 bases short and J 9 bases short, with 20 bases between. The CDR3 runs 16 residues. Germline assignment: CDR1 SGHRS and CDR2 YFSETQ. CDR3 bases: TGCGCCAGCAGCCAAGATCCGGTTTCCGGGGTTTCACCCCTCCACTTT. Protein: CASSQDPVSGVSPLHF.

The V gene is TRBV18, the J gene TRBJ2-5; D gene ambiguous. The closer fit of TRBJ2-7 to the DNA end suggests the J call may be wrong. The germline CDR1 and CDR2 sequences are KGHSH and LQKENI. This CDR3 region has 12 residues. The CDR3 spells CASSPPIYEQYF. CDR3 nucleotide sequence: TGTGCCAGCTCACCACCGATCTACGAGCAGTACTTC.

The V call is TRBV5-1, the J call TRBJ2-1, with D perhaps matching TRBD1 (7 bases). Per germline, CDR1 SGHRS and CDR2 YFSETQ. V shed 4 bases and J shed 13 bases, with 18 bases lying between them. This CDR3 contains 13 residues. CDR3 in DNA: TGCGCCAGCAGCACCGGGACTGGACAGGCACAGTTCTTC. Its protein is CASSTGTGQAQFF.

The V call is TRBV2, the J call TRBJ2-1; TRBD1 matches at 10 bases. With 6 bases clipped from V and 7 bases from J, the junction kept 9 bases outside the gene matches. The germline CDR1 and CDR2 sequences are SNHLY and FYNNEI. The CDR3 consists of 15 residues. The CDR3 region has the DNA TGTGCCAGCAGGGAATGGGACAGGGGCAAAAATGAGCAGTTCTTC. Translated, it gives CASREWDRGKNEQFF.

The rearrangement uses TRBV29-1 and TRBJ2-7; 7 bases match TRBD1. Germline V CDR1 and CDR2: SQVTM, ANQGSEA. The CDR3 covers 12 residues. V trimming: 7 bases; J trimming: 11 bases; junction bases outside the gene matches: 14. CDR3 bases: TGCAGCGCCTACCTCCCACAGGGGTATGAGTACTTC. Its protein is CSAYLPQGYEYF.

The gene calls are TRBV6-1 and TRBJ1-1; D remains unclear. V was shortened by 4 bases and J by 3 bases, with 9 bases between the two germline ends. Per germline, CDR1 MNHNS and CDR2 SASEGT. CDR3 length: 13 residues. This chain's CDR3 is CASSVDYYTEAFF. The CDR3, as DNA: TGTGCCAGCAGTGTCGACTACTACACTGAAGCTTTCTTT.

CDR3 DNA: TGTGCCAGTAGTATTTTGAGGGGACAGGGGGACACTGAAGCTTTCTTT. Protein product: CASSILRGQGDTEAFF. The chain links TRBV19 to TRBJ1-1; TRBD1 aligns across 11 bases. This CDR3 is 16 amino acids long. The junction had 6 bases not matched to a gene; V was cut back by 3 bases and J by 3 bases. CDR1 LNHDA and CDR2 SQIVND come from the germline V gene (reference sequence).

This clone has only a few counts. The rearrangement joins TRBV19 to TRBJ1-5; maybe TRBD1 (6 bases). Germline V gives CDR1 LNHDA, CDR2 SQIVND (reference sequence). The CDR3 is made up of 17 amino acids. The V gene lost 7 bases and the J gene lost 3 bases, with 22 bases spanning the gap. The CDR3: CASTPQRGWSNNQPQHF. The CDR3 nucleotides are TGTGCCAGTACCCCCCAAAGGGGGTGGAGCAACAATCAGCCCCAGCATTTT.

This chain joins TRBV11-3 and TRBJ2-7; no clear D gene. Germline CDR1 SGHNT, CDR2 YENEEA. The CDR3 contains 10 residues. The V gene lost 8 bases and the J gene lost 3 bases, with 5 bases spanning the gap. The chain's CDR3 is CASADYEQYF. CDR3 DNA sequence: TGTGCCAGCGCGGACTACGAGCAGTACTTC.

This clone was seen a single time. The chain couples TRBV10-2 to TRBJ2-5; D perhaps matches TRBD2 (6 bases). The CDR3 is made up of 13 amino acids. The germline CDR1 and CDR2 sequences are WSHSY and SAAADI. V was shortened by 4 bases and J by 5 bases, with 11 bases between the two germline ends. The DNA for the CDR3 is TGCGCCAGCAGTGGACTAGTCGGGGAGACCCAGTACTTC. Protein sequence: CASSGLVGETQYF.

The J gene is TRBJ2-1, the V gene TRBV28, with D possibly TRBD1 on 5 matching bases. Trimming took 6 bases from V and 15 from J, leaving 27 bases between them. CDR1 is MDHEN, CDR2 SYDVKM, per germline. The CDR3 loop spans 15 amino acids. The CDR3 DNA is TGTGCCAGCAGCCCACCCGGGCAGGGCTACAACCGGGCGTTCTTC. Translation gives CASSPPGQGYNRAFF.

This clone was counted a few times. V gene TRBV20-1 combines with J gene TRBJ1-6; D gene ambiguous. V was trimmed by 3 bases and J by 14 bases, leaving 11 bases between them. The CDR3 is 11 amino acids. CDR1 DFQATT and CDR2 SNEGSKA come from the germline V gene (reference sequence). CDR3: CSASRGETLHF. CDR3 coding DNA: TGCAGTGCTAGTCGCGGGGAAACCCTCCACTTT.

The rearrangement uses TRBV11-2 and TRBJ2-1; TRBD1 aligns across 8 bases. This CDR3 contains 15 residues. V was pared by 5 bases and J by 9 bases, with 12 bases of the junction left unmatched. Germline CDR1 SGHAT, CDR2 FQNNGV. Written as DNA, the CDR3 is TGTGCCAGCAGCAGACAGGGGATACGGGGCGCTGAGCAGTTCTTC. It specifies CASSRQGIRGAEQFF.

The V call is TRBV28, the J call TRBJ2-1; 7 bases are shared with TRBD1. The germline V gene encodes CDR1 MDHEN and CDR2 SYDVKM. The CDR3 is 13 amino acids. Losses at the gene ends were 4 bases for V and 7 bases for J; bases not matched to a gene: 4. This CDR3 reads CASSWDSRNEQFF. For the CDR3, the DNA is TGTGCCAGCAGTTGGGACAGTCGAAATGAGCAGTTCTTC.

The chain couples TRBV7-9 to TRBJ2-1, with D possibly being TRBD1 (5 bases). The CDR3 runs to 15 residues. CDR1 is SEHNR and CDR2 is FQNEAQ in the germline V gene (reference sequence). With 5 bases removed from V and 6 bases from J, the gap between germline ends came to 17 bases. CDR3 loop: CASSTVVSGSNEQFF. The CDR3 DNA reads as TGTGCCAGCAGCACCGTTGTGTCAGGGTCCAATGAGCAGTTCTTC.

The chain links TRBV19 to TRBJ2-3; 8 bases fit TRBD2. Germline CDR1 LNHDA, CDR2 SQIVND (reference sequence). The ends lost 9 bases at V and 0 bases at J; junction bases unmatched: 11. The CDR3 has 16 amino acids. CDR3 coding DNA: TGTGCCAGCCAGGCGATTGCGGGGGGAAGCACAGATACGCAGTATTTT. Translating gives CASQAIAGGSTDTQYF.

CDR3: CASRIGGTGELFF. CDR3 nucleotide sequence: TGTGCCAGCAGAATCGGGGGCACCGGGGAGCTGTTTTTT. The V call is TRBV27, the J call TRBJ2-2; weak D call: TRBD2 (6 bases). The germline CDR1 and CDR2 sequences are MNHEY and SMNVEV (reference sequence). This CDR3 has 13 residues. The germline V and J ends were trimmed by 6 bases and 4 bases, with 9 bases remaining between them.

This chain connects TRBV7-8 to TRBJ2-1; 8 positions match TRBD2. J was trimmed by 4 bases and V by 5 bases; bases with no gene match: 10. The CDR3 is made up of 16 amino acids. Germline V lookup: CDR1 SGHVS, CDR2 FQNEAQ. The CDR3 loop is CASSPTRGEGYNEQFF. The CDR3 nucleotides are TGTGCCAGCAGCCCCACGCGGGGGGAAGGTTACAATGAGCAGTTCTTC. Full variable domain (outside the CDR3, taken from reference TRBV7-8 and TRBJ2-1): GAGVSQSPRYKVAKRGQDVALRCDPISGHVSLFWYQQALGQGPEFLTYFQNEAQLDKSGLPSDRFFAERPEGSVSTLKIQRTQQEDSAVYLCASSPTRGEGYNEQFFGPGTRLTVL.

The V call is TRBV29-1, the J call TRBJ1-2; D perhaps matches TRBD1 (5 bases). This CDR3 is 15 amino acids long. V dropped 6 bases and J dropped 3 bases, with 20 bases sitting between them. CDR1 is SQVTM and CDR2 is ANQGSEA in the germline V gene. The CDR3 nucleotides are TGCAGCGTGGCTACACGAGGTACGGGGGACTATGGCTACACCTTC. As protein: CSVATRGTGDYGYTF.

This chain joins TRBV5-6 and TRBJ2-5; 11 bases match TRBD2. Germline CDR1 SGHDT, CDR2 YYEEEE. After removal of 2 bases from V and 10 bases from J, the junction contained 13 bases not matched to a gene. The CDR3 loop spans 16 amino acids. Written as DNA, the CDR3 is TGTGCCAGCAGCTTTACGGGACTAGCGGCAATAGAGGGCCAGTACTTC. Protein sequence: CASSFTGLAAIEGQYF.

The DNA of the CDR3 is TGTGCCAGCAGCCAGGGACAGGACTATGGCTACACCTTC. Its protein product is CASSQGQDYGYTF. The V and J genes are TRBV5-4 and TRBJ1-2; 8 bases are shared with TRBD1. Germline values: CDR1 SGHNT, CDR2 YYREEE (reference sequence). With V trimmed by 4 bases and J by 3 bases, 2 bases remained unmatched. The CDR3 covers 13 residues.

This clone occurred once. V gene TRBV5-4 combines with J gene TRBJ2-3; no definite D call. V was trimmed by 3 bases and J by 0 bases, leaving 8 bases between them. There are 14 residues in the CDR3. CDR1 and CDR2 from the germline V gene are SGHNT and YYREEE (reference sequence). CDR3 sequence (DNA): TGTGCCAGCAGCTCTCAGACTAGCACAGATACGCAGTATTTT. Translated, it gives CASSSQTSTDTQYF.

This clone was detected only a few times. V and J are TRBV5-1 and TRBJ2-7, with D unclear. The V end lost 2 bases, the J end lost 3 bases, and 15 bases lay between the germline ends. CDR3 length: 15 residues. The germline gives CDR1 SGHRS, CDR2 YFSETQ. As DNA, the CDR3 is TGCGCCAGCAGCTTCGCGCTCCAGGCAGGCTACGAGCAGTACTTC. Translated: CASSFALQAGYEQYF. Full variable domain (missing parts from reference TRBV5-1 and TRBJ2-7): KAGVTQTPRYLIKTRGQQVTLSCSPISGHRSVSWYQQTPGQGLQFLFEYFSETQRNKGNFPGRFSGRQFSNSRSEMNVSTLELGDSALYLCASSFALQAGYEQYFGPGTRLTVT.